The clone carrying this T cell receptor (beta chain) was seen just once. The junction had 10 bases not matched to a gene; V was cut back by 5 bases and J by 4 bases. This CDR3 contains 15 residues. Germline V gene sequence: CDR1 SGHRS, CDR2 YFSETQ. This entry comes from a study of cytomegalovirus exposure and HLA in healthy donors. Vbeta (60) and Jbeta (13) primers were used in the PCR. TCRdb's table, derived via immunoSEQ multiplex PCR, lists solely in-frame clones and lacks some. The top ten clones hold over 4% of a sample with fewer than 250,000 clones, about 81% of them seen once. The source material was PBMCs. The chain links TRBV5-1 to TRBJ2-5; 8 positions match TRBD1. This clonotype was obtained from a man between 25 and 39 years old in good health and CMV-seropositive. CDR3 DNA sequence: TGCGCCAGCAGACCCGGATCGCAGGGGGCAGAGACCCAGTACTTC. This encodes CASRPGSQGAETQYF.